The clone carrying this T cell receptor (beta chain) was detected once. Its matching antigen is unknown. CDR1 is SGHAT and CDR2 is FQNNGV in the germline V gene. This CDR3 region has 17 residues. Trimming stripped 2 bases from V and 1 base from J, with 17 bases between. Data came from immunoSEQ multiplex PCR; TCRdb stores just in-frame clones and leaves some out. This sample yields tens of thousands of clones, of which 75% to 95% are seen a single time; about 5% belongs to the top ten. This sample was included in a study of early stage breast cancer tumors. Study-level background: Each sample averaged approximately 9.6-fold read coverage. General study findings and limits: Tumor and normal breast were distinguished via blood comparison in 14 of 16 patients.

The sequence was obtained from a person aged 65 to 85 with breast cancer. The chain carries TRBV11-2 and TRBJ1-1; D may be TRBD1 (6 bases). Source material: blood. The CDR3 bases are TGTGCCAGCAGCTTAATGACAGGTGCGGGGGGGAACACTGAAGCTTTCTTT. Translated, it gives CASSLMTGAGGNTEAFF.